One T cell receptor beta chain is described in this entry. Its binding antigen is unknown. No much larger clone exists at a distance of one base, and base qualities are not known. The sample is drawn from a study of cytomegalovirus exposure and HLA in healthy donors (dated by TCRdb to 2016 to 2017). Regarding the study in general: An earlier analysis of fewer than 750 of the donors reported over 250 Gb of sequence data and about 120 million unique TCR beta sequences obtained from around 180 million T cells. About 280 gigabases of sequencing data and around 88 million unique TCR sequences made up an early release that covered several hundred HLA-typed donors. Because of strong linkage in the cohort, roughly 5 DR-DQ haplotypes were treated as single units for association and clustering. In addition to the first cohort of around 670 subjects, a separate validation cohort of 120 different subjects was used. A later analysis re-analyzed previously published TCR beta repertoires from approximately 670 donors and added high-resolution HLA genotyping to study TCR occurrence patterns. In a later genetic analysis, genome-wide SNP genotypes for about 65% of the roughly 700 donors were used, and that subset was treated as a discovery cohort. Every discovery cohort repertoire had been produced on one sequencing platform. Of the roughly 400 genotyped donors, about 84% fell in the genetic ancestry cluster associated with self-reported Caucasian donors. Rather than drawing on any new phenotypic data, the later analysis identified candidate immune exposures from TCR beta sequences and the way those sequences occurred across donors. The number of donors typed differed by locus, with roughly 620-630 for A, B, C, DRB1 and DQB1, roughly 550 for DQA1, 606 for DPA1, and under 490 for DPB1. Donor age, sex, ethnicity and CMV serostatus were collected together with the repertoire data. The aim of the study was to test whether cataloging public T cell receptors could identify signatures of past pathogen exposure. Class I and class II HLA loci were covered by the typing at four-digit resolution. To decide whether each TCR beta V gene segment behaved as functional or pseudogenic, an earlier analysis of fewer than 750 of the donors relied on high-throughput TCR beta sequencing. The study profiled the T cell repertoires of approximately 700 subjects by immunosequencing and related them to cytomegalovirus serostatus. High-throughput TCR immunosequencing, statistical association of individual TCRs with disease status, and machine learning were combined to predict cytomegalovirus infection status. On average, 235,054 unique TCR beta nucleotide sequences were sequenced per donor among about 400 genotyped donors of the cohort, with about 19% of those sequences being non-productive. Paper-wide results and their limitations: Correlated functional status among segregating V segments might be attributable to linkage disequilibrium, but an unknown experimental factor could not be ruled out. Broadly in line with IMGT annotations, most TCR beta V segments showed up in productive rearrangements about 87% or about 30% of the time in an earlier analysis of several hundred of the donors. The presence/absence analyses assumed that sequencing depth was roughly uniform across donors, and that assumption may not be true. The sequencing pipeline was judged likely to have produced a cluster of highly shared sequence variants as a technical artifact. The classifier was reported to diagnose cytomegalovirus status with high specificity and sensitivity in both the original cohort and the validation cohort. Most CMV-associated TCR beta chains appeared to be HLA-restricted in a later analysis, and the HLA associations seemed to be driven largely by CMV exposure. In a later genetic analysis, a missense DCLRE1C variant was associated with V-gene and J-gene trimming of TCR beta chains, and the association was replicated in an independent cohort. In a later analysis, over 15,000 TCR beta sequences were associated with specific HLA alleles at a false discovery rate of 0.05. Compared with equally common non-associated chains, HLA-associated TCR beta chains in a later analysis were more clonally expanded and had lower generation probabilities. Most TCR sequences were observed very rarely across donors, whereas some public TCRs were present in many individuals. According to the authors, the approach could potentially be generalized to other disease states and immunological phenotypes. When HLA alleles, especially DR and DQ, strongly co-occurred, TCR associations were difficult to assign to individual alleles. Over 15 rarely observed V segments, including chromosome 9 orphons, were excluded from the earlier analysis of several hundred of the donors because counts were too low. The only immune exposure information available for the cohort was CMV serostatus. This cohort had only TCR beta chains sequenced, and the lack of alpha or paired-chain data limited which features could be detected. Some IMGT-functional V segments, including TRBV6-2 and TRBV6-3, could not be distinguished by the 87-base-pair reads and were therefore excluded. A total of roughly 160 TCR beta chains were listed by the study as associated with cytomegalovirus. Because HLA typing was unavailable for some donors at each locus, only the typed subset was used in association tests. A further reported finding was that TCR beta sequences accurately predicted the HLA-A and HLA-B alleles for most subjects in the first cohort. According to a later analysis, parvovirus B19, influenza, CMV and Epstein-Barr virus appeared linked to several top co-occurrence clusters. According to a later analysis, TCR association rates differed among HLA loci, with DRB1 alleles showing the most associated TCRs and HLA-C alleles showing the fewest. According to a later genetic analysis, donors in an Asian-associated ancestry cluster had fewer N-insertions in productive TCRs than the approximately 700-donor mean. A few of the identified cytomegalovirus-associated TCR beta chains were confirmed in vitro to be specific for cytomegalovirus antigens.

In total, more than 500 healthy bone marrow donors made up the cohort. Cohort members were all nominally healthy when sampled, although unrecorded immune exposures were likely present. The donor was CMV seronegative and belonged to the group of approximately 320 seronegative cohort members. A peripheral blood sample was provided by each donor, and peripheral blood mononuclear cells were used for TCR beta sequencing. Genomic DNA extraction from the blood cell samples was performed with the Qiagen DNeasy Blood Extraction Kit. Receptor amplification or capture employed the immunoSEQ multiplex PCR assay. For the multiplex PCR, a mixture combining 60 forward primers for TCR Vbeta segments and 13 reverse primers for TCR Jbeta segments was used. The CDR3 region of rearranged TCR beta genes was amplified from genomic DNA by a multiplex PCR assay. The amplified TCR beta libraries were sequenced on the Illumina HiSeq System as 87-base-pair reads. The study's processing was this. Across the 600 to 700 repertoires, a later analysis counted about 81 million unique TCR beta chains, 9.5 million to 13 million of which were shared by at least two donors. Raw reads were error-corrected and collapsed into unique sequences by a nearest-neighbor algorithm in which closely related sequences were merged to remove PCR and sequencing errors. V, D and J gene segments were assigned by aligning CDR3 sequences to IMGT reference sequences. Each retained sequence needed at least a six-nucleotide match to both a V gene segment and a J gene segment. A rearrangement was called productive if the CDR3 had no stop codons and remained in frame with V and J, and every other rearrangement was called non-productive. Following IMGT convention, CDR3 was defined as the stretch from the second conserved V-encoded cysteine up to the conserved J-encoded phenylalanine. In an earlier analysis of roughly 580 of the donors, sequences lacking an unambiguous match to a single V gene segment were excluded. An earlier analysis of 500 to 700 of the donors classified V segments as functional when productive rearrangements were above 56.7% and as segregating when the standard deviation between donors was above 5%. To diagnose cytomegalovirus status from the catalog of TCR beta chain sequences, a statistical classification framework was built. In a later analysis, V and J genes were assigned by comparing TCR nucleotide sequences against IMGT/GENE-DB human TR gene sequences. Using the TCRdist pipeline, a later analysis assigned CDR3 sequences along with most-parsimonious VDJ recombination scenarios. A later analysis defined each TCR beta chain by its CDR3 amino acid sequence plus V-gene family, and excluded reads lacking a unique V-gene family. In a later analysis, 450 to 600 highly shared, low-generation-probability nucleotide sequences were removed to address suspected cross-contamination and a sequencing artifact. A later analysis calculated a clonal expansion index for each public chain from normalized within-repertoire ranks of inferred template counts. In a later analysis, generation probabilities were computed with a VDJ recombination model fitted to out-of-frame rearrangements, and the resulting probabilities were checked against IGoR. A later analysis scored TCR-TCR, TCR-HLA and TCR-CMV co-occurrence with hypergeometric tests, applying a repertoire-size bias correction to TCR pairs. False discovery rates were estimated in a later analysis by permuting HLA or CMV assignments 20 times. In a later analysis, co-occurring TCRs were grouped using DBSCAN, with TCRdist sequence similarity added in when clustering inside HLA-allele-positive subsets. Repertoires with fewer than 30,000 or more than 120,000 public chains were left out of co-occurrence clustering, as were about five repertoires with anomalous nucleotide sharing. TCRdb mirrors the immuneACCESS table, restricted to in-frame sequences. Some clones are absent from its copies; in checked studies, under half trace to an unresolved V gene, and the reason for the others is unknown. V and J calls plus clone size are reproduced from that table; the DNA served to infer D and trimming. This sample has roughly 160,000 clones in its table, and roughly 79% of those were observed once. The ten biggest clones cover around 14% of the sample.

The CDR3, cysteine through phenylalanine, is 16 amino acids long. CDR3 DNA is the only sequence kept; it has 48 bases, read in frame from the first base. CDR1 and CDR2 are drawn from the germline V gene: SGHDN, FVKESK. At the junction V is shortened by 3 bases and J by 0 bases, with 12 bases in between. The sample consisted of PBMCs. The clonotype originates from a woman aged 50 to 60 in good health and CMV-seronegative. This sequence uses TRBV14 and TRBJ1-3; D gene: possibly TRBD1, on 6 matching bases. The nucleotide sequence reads TGTGCCAGCAGCCATTACGGGACAATCTCTGGAAACACCATATATTTT. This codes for CASSHYGTISGNTIYF.